Listed here are 5 T cell receptor beta chains from one sample, sequenced in a study of blood T cells in healthy people across ages. Together with a sample-barcoded 5' primer, a J-beta primer mix was included in a second PCR lasting about 7 to 11 cycles. MiXCR, applied by TCRdb to the 5' RACE reads, yields one record per CDR3 protein. Of about 800,000 distinct CDR3 sequences in the sample, 20% to 30% were seen once. The sample was also linked to a second study, of T cells of mothers and their children.

The source material was blood. The receptors stem from a boy between 10 and 17 years old in good health.

This clonotype was picked up a small number of times. The chain employs TRBV27 and TRBJ1-1, with 9 bases fitting TRBD1. Germline CDR1 MNHEY, CDR2 SMNVEV (reference sequence). The V segment lost 5 bases and the J segment 5 bases; nucleotides outside the gene matches: 6. This CDR3 has 14 residues. CDR3 in amino acids: CASSEETGGTEAFF. The CDR3 region has the DNA TGTGCCAGCAGTGAGGAGACAGGGGGTACTGAAGCTTTCTTT.

The chain uses TRBV5-1 and TRBJ2-5; D unclear. The CDR3 runs to 18 residues. CDR1 is SGHRS and CDR2 is YFSETQ in the germline V gene. V was pared by 0 bases and J by 1 base, with 19 bases between. CDR3 region: CASSLDPGVLGIQETQYF. CDR3 coding DNA: TGCGCCAGCAGCTTGGATCCCGGCGTTTTGGGGATCCAAGAGACCCAGTACTTC. Looking up the rest from reference TRBV5-1 and TRBJ2-5 gives the full variable domain: KAGVTQTPRYLIKTRGQQVTLSCSPISGHRSVSWYQQTPGQGLQFLFEYFSETQRNKGNFPGRFSGRQFSNSRSEMNVSTLELGDSALYLCASSLDPGVLGIQETQYFGPGTRLLVL.

The chain has TRBV2 and TRBJ1-5; D is uncertain. CDR3 size: 15 residues. Germline lookup yields CDR1 SNHLY and CDR2 FYNNEI. V lost 3 bases, J lost 3 bases, and 12 bases lay in between. CDR3 DNA sequence: TGTGCCAGCAGTGATTACGAGGAGATCAATCAGCCCCAGCATTTT. Protein: CASSDYEEINQPQHF.

This clonotype was detected a few times. The V and J genes are TRBV5-1 and TRBJ2-1; maybe TRBD2 (5 bases). The CDR3 length is 16 residues. Trimming left V 0 bases short and J 5 bases short, with 15 bases between. Germline V gene lookup returns CDR1 SGHRS and CDR2 YFSETQ. The chain's CDR3 is CASSLVKRPEHNEQFF. CDR3 DNA sequence: TGCGCCAGCAGCTTGGTCAAGCGGCCGGAACACAATGAGCAGTTCTTC.

In its sample, this clonotype was seen a few times. The CDR3 here is CASSPGGYYEQYF. CDR3 sequence (DNA): TGTGCCAGCAGCCCCGGGGGTTACTACGAGCAGTACTTC. The chain links TRBV7-9 to TRBJ2-7, with D possibly being TRBD2 (6 bases). CDR1 and CDR2 from the germline V gene are SEHNR and FQNEAQ (reference sequence). V dropped 5 bases and J dropped 3 bases, with 11 bases sitting between them. CDR3 length: 13 residues.